This TCR beta chain was sequenced in a study of T cells after yellow fever vaccination. In the study overall: Low-cell-number fractions were prepared with SMART-Seq v4 Ultra Low Input. The study's findings and limits: Post-booster repertoires again held most primary-vaccination clones (roughly 96% CD4, roughly 89% CD8).

On this clonotype itself: Its target is unknown.

CDR1 and CDR2 (germline): SGHDT, YYEEEE. This CDR3 has 15 amino acids. V lost 0 bases, J lost 5 bases, and 6 bases stayed unmatched. TCRdb analysed the 5' RACE reads with MiXCR anew, one entry per CDR3 protein. The table lists hundreds of thousands of distinct CDR3 sequences, about 19% of them singletons, with over 15% in the top ten. Sequences were derived from PBMCs, sampled before the yellow fever booster vaccination. The gene calls are TRBV5-6 and TRBJ2-5; 8 nucleotides agree with TRBD1. The source of this sequence is a man younger than 30 who received the YFV17D yellow fever vaccine. CDR3 DNA: TGTGCCAGCAGCTTGGAGCAGGGGGCGGATGAGACCCAGTACTTC. It encodes CASSLEQGADETQYF. Filled out from reference TRBV5-6 and TRBJ2-5, the complete variable domain reads DAGVTQSPTHLIKTRGQQVTLRCSPKSGHDTVSWYQQALGQGPQFIFQYYEEEERQRGNFPDRFSGHQFPNYSSELNVNALLLGDSALYLCASSLEQGADETQYFGPGTRLLVL.